The 5 T cell receptor beta chains in this list originate from one sample, sequenced in a study of lymphopenia after photon versus proton radiotherapy. Only in-frame clones appear in the TCRdb table, and some are missing; sequencing was by immunoSEQ multiplex PCR. Of approximately 150,000 clones detected, 70% to 90% appear once; the ten largest clones hold less than 6%. The sequencing used peripheral blood, collected from a patient treated with photon-based radiotherapy. These receptors originate from a man over 45 with gastric cancer.

The genes are TRBV28 and TRBJ1-2; D is possibly TRBD1 (6 bases). This CDR3 spans 15 amino acids. Germline V gene lookup returns CDR1 MDHEN and CDR2 SYDVKM. V was clipped by 7 bases and J by 6 bases, with 21 bases between them. Here the CDR3 DNA reads TGTGCCAGCAATACGCCCAGGGGTCGGGGAAATGGCTACACCTTC. It translates to CASNTPRGRGNGYTF.

Only a few counts were recorded for this clone. CDR3 nucleotide sequence: TGCGCCAGCAGCCCGGACAGAGTCGCAGGAGCTTTCTTT. Amino acids: CASSPDRVAGAFF. This chain uses TRBV4-1 with TRBJ1-1, with D maybe TRBD1 (6 bases). Germline V gives CDR1 MGHRA, CDR2 YSYEKL. The CDR3 covers 13 residues. The germline V and J ends were trimmed by 4 bases and 10 bases, with 16 bases remaining between them.

The V and J genes are TRBV18 and TRBJ1-3; D is ambiguous. Between the trimmed V and J ends, which lost 3 bases and 3 bases, there was a span of 18 bases. CDR3 length equals 17 residues. Germline loops: CDR1 KGHSH, CDR2 LQKENI. CDR3 coding DNA: TGTGCCAGCTCACCCGCGTCGCGGAGACTCGATGGAAACACCATATATTTT. Translation gives CASSPASRRLDGNTIYF.

V and J are TRBV2 and TRBJ1-4; 7 positions match TRBD1. Germline V gene sequence: CDR1 SNHLY, CDR2 FYNNEI. V trimming: 7 bases; J trimming: 10 bases; junction bases outside the gene matches: 6. There are 12 residues in the CDR3. The DNA of the CDR3 is TGTGCCAGCACCGACAGGGATGCAAAACTGTTTTTT. Its protein is CASTDRDAKLFF.

The rearrangement uses TRBV2 and TRBJ2-5; 11 bases are shared with TRBD2. The J segment lost 0 bases and the V segment lost 4 bases, leaving 1 base of the junction unmatched. Germline V lookup: CDR1 SNHLY, CDR2 FYNNEI. This CDR3 spans 15 amino acids. For the CDR3, the DNA is TGTGCCAGCAGTGGACTAGCGGGGAACCAAGAGACCCAGTACTTC. The encoded protein is CASSGLAGNQETQYF.